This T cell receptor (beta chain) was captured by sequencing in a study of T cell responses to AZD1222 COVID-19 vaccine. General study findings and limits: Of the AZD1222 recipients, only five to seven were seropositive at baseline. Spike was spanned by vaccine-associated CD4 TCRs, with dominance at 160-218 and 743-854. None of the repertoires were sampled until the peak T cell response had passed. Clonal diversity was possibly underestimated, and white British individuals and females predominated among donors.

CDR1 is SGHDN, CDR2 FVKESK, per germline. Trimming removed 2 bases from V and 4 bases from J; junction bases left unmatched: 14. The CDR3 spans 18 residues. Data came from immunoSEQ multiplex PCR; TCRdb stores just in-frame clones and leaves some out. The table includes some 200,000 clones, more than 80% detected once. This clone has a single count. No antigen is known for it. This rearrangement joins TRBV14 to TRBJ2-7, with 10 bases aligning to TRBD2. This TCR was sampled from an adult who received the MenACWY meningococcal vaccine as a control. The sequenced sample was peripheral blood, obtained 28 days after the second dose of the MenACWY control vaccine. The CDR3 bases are TGTGCCAGCAGCCAAAAGAGGGGTCTAGCGGGAGAAAAATACGAGCAGTACTTC. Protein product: CASSQKRGLAGEKYEQYF.